These 4 T cell receptor beta chains share one sample of origin, sequenced in a study of T cell responses to AZD1222 COVID-19 vaccine. Using immunoSEQ multiplex PCR, the repertoire was profiled, and TCRdb retains in-frame clones only, with some absent. The repertoire holds 15,000 to 20,000 clones, with roughly 89% as singletons. The input for sequencing was peripheral blood, taken 28 days after the second AZD1222 dose. These receptors were obtained from an adult who received the AZD1222 COVID-19 vaccine.

The rearrangement joins TRBV20-1 to TRBJ1-2; no clear D gene. V lost 3 bases to trimming and J lost 4 bases, with 12 bases between them. The CDR3 spans 13 residues. Germline V gene lookup returns CDR1 DFQATT and CDR2 SNEGSKA (reference sequence). In DNA, the CDR3 is TGCAGTGCTAGTAGTAGGTCCGGCTATGGCTACACCTTC. Residues: CSASSRSGYGYTF.

The chain carries TRBV6-5 and TRBJ1-2, with 10 bases aligning to TRBD1. Germline V lookup: CDR1 MNHEY, CDR2 SVGAGI. The CDR3 is 14 residues long. Trimming removed 5 bases from V and 7 bases from J; junction bases left unmatched: 7. The CDR3 DNA reads TGTGCCAGCAGTAAAACGGGACAGGGGTTTGGCTACACCTTC. Its translation: CASSKTGQGFGYTF.

This sequence joins TRBV4-1 and TRBJ2-7, with D perhaps matching TRBD1 (6 bases). In germline, CDR1 is MGHRA, CDR2 YSYEKL. This CDR3 region has 15 residues. Trimming pared 6 bases from V and 0 bases from J, leaving 15 bases between. The CDR3, as DNA: TGCGCCAGCAGTACAAGACAGGTGAGCTCCTACGAGCAGTACTTC. It encodes CASSTRQVSSYEQYF.

This CDR3 is CASSEGIPYEQYV. DNA of the CDR3: TGCGCCAGCAGTGAAGGGATCCCCTACGAGCAGTACGTC. V usage is TRBV10-2 and J usage is TRBJ2-7; D unclear. Trimming took off 3 bases at V and 2 bases at J, with 8 bases between the two ends. This CDR3 region has 13 residues. Germline values: CDR1 WSHSY, CDR2 SAAADI.